Given below is one T cell receptor (beta chain) in context. As yet, its antigen is unknown. This record belongs to a study of CD8+ T cells in alopecia areata. For the study at large: The duration of tofacitinib was 6 to 18 months, with 6 months off drug afterward. Whole-study results and caveats: Lesional scalp, especially alopecia totalis/universalis, showed higher clonality than normal scalp.

cDNA prepared by RNA extraction and subsequent reverse transcription served as the template for sequencing. Clones were sequenced by immunoSEQ multiplex PCR, and TCRdb holds only the in-frame ones, with some missing. The sample lists 180,000 or so clones, about 48% occurring once. The treatment is: oral pan-JAK inhibitor, 5-10 mg twice daily. Peripheral blood and lesional scalp punch biopsies came from alopecia areata patients. The specimen comprised CD8+ T cells sorted from blood, sampled at week 24, from a patient treated with tofacitinib. The sequence derives from a human donor with alopecia areata.

The CDR3: CASSDLAGQGATTNEKLFF. The DNA of the CDR3 is TGTGCCAGCAGTGATTTGGCGGGACAGGGGGCGACAACTAATGAAAAACTGTTTTTT. The J gene is TRBJ1-4, the V gene TRBV6-1, with 12 positions matching TRBD1. The germline CDR1 and CDR2 sequences are MNHNS and SASEGT. Trimming took 3 bases from V and 0 from J; bases not matched to a gene: 8. The CDR3 runs 19 residues.